The 17 T cell receptor beta chains below all came from one sample that was sequenced in a study of T cell responses to AZD1222 COVID-19 vaccine. Here immunoSEQ multiplex PCR was the method, and the copy in TCRdb shows in-frame clones only, minus some. The sample shows roughly 150,000 clones, over 75% of them seen only once. The sample here was peripheral blood, taken on day 0 of AZD1222 vaccination. Every receptor here comes from an adult in good health.

This rearrangement joins TRBV4-1 to TRBJ1-2, with D tentatively TRBD1 (5 bases). The V gene's germline CDR1 is MGHRA and CDR2 YSYEKL. The germline V and J ends were trimmed by 2 bases and 4 bases, with 20 bases remaining between them. This CDR3 comprises 17 residues. The CDR3 sequence: CASSQSENQGTTYGYTF. CDR3 in DNA: TGCGCCAGCAGCCAAAGCGAAAACCAGGGTACCACCTATGGCTACACCTTC.

The rearrangement links TRBV7-9 to TRBJ1-2; D unresolved. V dropped 2 bases and J dropped 3 bases, with 4 bases sitting between them. This CDR3 comprises 12 residues. Per germline, CDR1 SEHNR and CDR2 FQNEAQ (reference sequence). Written as DNA, the CDR3 is TGTGCCAGCAGCTTACAAGACTATGGCTACACCTTC. This translates into CASSLQDYGYTF.

J is TRBJ2-1 and V is TRBV29-1, with TRBD1 matching over 8 bases. CDR1 and CDR2 (germline): SQVTM, ANQGSEA. CDR3 length: 14 amino acids. V dropped 8 bases and J dropped 0; count of bases not matched to a gene: 6. The CDR3 DNA reads as TGCAGCATACAGGGGGTAGACTCCTACAATGAGCAGTTCTTC. This encodes CSIQGVDSYNEQFF.

This sequence joins TRBV3-1 (or the pseudogene TRBV3-2) and TRBJ1-1; D gene uncertain. Germline V gene lookup returns CDR1 LGHDT and CDR2 YNNKEL (reference sequence). The CDR3 is 12 residues long. Trimming removed 4 bases at V and 5 bases at J, with 8 bases between. The CDR3 nucleotides read TGTGCCAGCAGCCTACTGGGGACTGAAGCTTTCTTT. It encodes CASSLLGTEAFF.

The chain joins TRBV10-3 to TRBJ2-1; 7 positions agree with TRBD2. The CDR3 sequence is 19 residues long. The V gene end was trimmed by 3 bases and the J gene end by 7 bases; junction bases not matched to a gene: 21. Germline CDR1 and CDR2: ENHRY and SYGVKD. DNA for the CDR3: TGTGCCATCAGTGAATACCGGGACTATCATTACCCACTTCTTAATGAGCAGTTCTTC. It translates to CAISEYRDYHYPLLNEQFF.

The rearrangement joins TRBV27 to TRBJ1-5; unclear D gene. CDR1 and CDR2 from the germline V gene are MNHEY and SMNVEV (reference sequence). This CDR3 spans 13 amino acids. Trimming shortened V by 8 bases and J by 9 bases, and 17 bases separated the two germline ends. The CDR3 reads CASSPWGGRPQHF. In DNA form, the CDR3 reads TGTGCCAGCTCTCCATGGGGAGGGCGGCCCCAGCATTTT.

The chain combines TRBV20-1 with TRBJ2-1; D gene ambiguous. Trimming removed 3 bases from V and 1 base from J, with 16 bases in between. This CDR3 has 16 amino acids. Germline V gives CDR1 DFQATT, CDR2 SNEGSKA (reference sequence). The CDR3 here is CSASDLGEVSYNEQFF. The CDR3 bases are TGCAGTGCTAGTGATCTCGGCGAGGTGTCCTACAATGAGCAGTTCTTC.

The chain couples TRBV4-1 to TRBJ2-3; 10 bases are shared with TRBD2. Germline lookup yields CDR1 MGHRA and CDR2 YSYEKL. The CDR3 has 16 residues. V lost 3 bases and J lost 6; bases outside the gene matches: 9. In DNA form, the CDR3 reads TGCGCCAGCAGCCAGCCCACTAGCGGGACGCTGGATACGCAGTATTTT. Protein sequence: CASSQPTSGTLDTQYF.

The chain joins TRBV27 to TRBJ2-5; 10 bases align to TRBD2. Germline lookup yields CDR1 MNHEY and CDR2 SMNVEV (reference sequence). The CDR3 contains 15 residues. Germline trimming cut 5 bases from V and 7 bases from J; bases unmatched to any gene: 10. The DNA for the CDR3 is TGTGCCAGCAGTCCTACTAGCGGGGACCGGGGGACCCAGTACTTC. This codes for CASSPTSGDRGTQYF.

The gene calls are TRBV27 and TRBJ2-1; 9 bases align to TRBD2. The CDR3 contains 16 residues. Germline CDR1 reads MNHEY; CDR2 reads SMNVEV (reference sequence). With 5 bases clipped from V and 0 bases from J, the junction kept 5 bases outside the gene matches. In DNA form, the CDR3 reads TGTGCCAGCAGTGCCCTAGCGGGGAGCTCCTACAATGAGCAGTTCTTC. This codes for CASSALAGSSYNEQFF.

CDR3 bases: TGTGCCAGCAGTGGCAGGAGAGGAAATGGCTACACCTTC. Protein sequence: CASSGRRGNGYTF. This sequence joins TRBV6-4 and TRBJ1-2, with D unresolved. The CDR3 consists of 13 residues. The V and J ends lost 4 bases and 6 bases respectively, with 12 bases between them. The V gene's germline CDR1 is MRHNA and CDR2 SNTAGT.

The chain uses TRBV23-1 and TRBJ2-5; 9 bases fit TRBD1. TRBV23-1 is marked as an open reading frame, function uncertain. CDR3 length: 20 residues. With 0 bases clipped from V and 1 base from J, the junction kept 15 bases outside the gene matches. The CDR3 protein is CASSQSSRTRDRVLQETQYF. The DNA of the CDR3 is TGCGCCAGCAGTCAATCTTCGCGTACTAGGGACAGGGTACTCCAAGAGACCCAGTACTTC.

The chain is built from TRBV5-6 and TRBJ1-4; D is ambiguous. The V gene lost 4 bases and the J gene lost 8 bases, with 12 bases spanning the gap. Looked up from germline, CDR1 is SGHDT and CDR2 is YYEEEE. The CDR3 contains 13 residues. CDR3 nucleotide sequence: TGTGCCAGCAGCCCTGCACCGGGGGAAAAACTGTTTTTT. Its translation is CASSPAPGEKLFF.

The V and J genes are TRBV2 and TRBJ1-5, with 7 bases matching TRBD1. The CDR3 length is 17 residues. Germline V gene data show CDR1 as SNHLY and CDR2 as FYNNEI. V lost 8 bases to trimming and J lost 5 bases; unmatched junction nucleotides: 18. The CDR3 nucleotides are TGTGCCAGCGGAGGGATCGCCCAGGGGGGGAGGGATCAGCCCCAGCATTTT. Protein sequence: CASGGIAQGGRDQPQHF. Supplemented by reference TRBV2 and TRBJ1-5, the full variable domain reads EPEVTQTPSHQVTQMGQEVILRCVPISNHLYFYWYRQILGQKVEFLVSFYNNEISEKSEIFDDQFSVERPDGSNFTLKIRSTKLEDSAMYFCASGGIAQGGRDQPQHFGDGTRLSIL.

The V call is TRBV6-5, the J call TRBJ2-5; TRBD1 matches 7 bases. V was clipped by 4 bases and J by 5 bases; unmatched bases: 10. The germline V gene has CDR1 MNHEY and CDR2 SVGAGI. The CDR3 totals 15 residues. The CDR3 DNA sequence: TGTGCCAGCAGTTCCAGCCGACAGGGTTTGGAGACCCAGTACTTC. Translated: CASSSSRQGLETQYF.

This clone was counted a few times. This sequence joins TRBV15 and TRBJ1-2; D gene ambiguous. The CDR3 runs to 15 residues. Trimming took 2 bases from V and 0 from J, leaving 10 bases between them. CDR1 is LNHNV and CDR2 is YYDKDF in the germline V gene (reference sequence). CDR3 residues: CATSRRVGPNYGYTF. CDR3 coding DNA: TGTGCCACCAGCAGACGTGTTGGCCCTAACTATGGCTACACCTTC.

The chain has TRBV28 and TRBJ2-3, with D unclear. CDR1 is MDHEN, CDR2 SYDVKM, per germline. CDR3 size: 12 residues. CDR3 loop: CVSGPVADTQYF. The CDR3 DNA is TGTGTCTCGGGCCCAGTGGCAGATACGCAGTATTTT.